Presented here are 31 T cell receptor beta chains from one specimen sequenced in a study of OX40 agonist ivuxolimab in advanced cancers. TCRdb keeps only in-frame clones here, not all; method: immunoSEQ multiplex PCR. The top ten clones hold under 2% of a sample with 60,000 to 85,000 clones, over 80% of them seen once. The sequencing here drew on CD4+ or CD8+ T cells sorted from blood, taken in a trial of the OX40 agonist ivuxolimab. The receptors originated from an adult with an advanced solid tumor such as melanoma, head and neck, liver or kidney cancer.

This chain uses TRBV7-8 with TRBJ1-1, with D unresolved. The V gene lost 1 base and the J gene lost 4 bases, with 10 bases spanning the gap. This CDR3 is 14 amino acids long. Germline CDR1 is SGHVS and CDR2 is FQNEAQ. The CDR3: CASSLEGYGTEAFF. In DNA, the CDR3 is TGTGCCAGCAGCTTAGAAGGGTACGGCACTGAAGCTTTCTTT. Drawing the rest from reference TRBV7-8 and TRBJ1-1, the complete variable domain is GAGVSQSPRYKVAKRGQDVALRCDPISGHVSLFWYQQALGQGPEFLTYFQNEAQLDKSGLPSDRFFAERPEGSVSTLKIQRTQQEDSAVYLCASSLEGYGTEAFFGQGTRLTVV.

The J gene is TRBJ2-2, the V gene TRBV7-9; a possible D gene is TRBD1 (5 bases). The CDR3 consists of 15 residues. V gave up 2 bases and J gave up 0 bases, with 7 bases separating them. Germline values: CDR1 SEHNR, CDR2 FQNEAQ (reference sequence). CDR3 sequence (DNA): TGTGCCAGCAGCTTACAGGGCGCGAACACCGGGGAGCTGTTTTTT. The encoded protein is CASSLQGANTGELFF.

The V and J genes are TRBV18 and TRBJ1-1; 8 nucleotides align to TRBD1. Germline V gene lookup returns CDR1 KGHSH and CDR2 LQKENI. Germline trimming cut 10 bases from V and 2 bases from J; bases unmatched to any gene: 9. This CDR3 is 14 amino acids long. CDR3 amino acids: CATLSGTGNTEAFF. The CDR3, as DNA: TGTGCCACCCTATCCGGGACAGGAAACACTGAAGCTTTCTTT.

V and J are TRBV5-8 and TRBJ1-3; D gene unclear. CDR3 length equals 14 residues. With 1 base removed from V and 0 bases from J, the gap between germline ends came to 5 bases. Per germline, CDR1 SGHTS and CDR2 YDEGEE. For the CDR3, the DNA is TGTGCCAGCAGCTTGTATGTCTCTGGAAACACCATATATTTT. Its translation is CASSLYVSGNTIYF. Full variable domain (rest looked up from reference TRBV5-8 and TRBJ1-3): EAGVTQSPTHLIKTRGQQATLRCSPISGHTSVYWYQQALGLGLQFLLWYDEGEERNRGNFPPRFSGRQFPNYSSELNVNALELEDSALYLCASSLYVSGNTIYFGEGSWLTVV.

The chain employs TRBV5-4 and TRBJ2-5; 9 nucleotides agree with TRBD2. The V segment lost 0 bases and the J segment 5 bases; nucleotides outside the gene matches: 8. The length of the CDR3 is 16 residues. CDR1 is SGHNT and CDR2 is YYREEE in the germline V gene (reference sequence). In nucleotides, the CDR3 is TGTGCCAGCAGCTTGGGTGGCGGGGGGGCCGGGGAGACCCAGTACTTC. It yields the protein CASSLGGGGAGETQYF.

The chain combines TRBV5-1 with TRBJ1-2; D is undetermined. CDR1 is SGHRS and CDR2 is YFSETQ in the germline V gene. There are 15 residues in the CDR3. With 4 bases removed from V and 0 bases from J, the gap between germline ends came to 13 bases. The CDR3 bases are TGCGCCAGCAGCCCGGGGTCTACCACTAACTATGGCTACACCTTC. Protein: CASSPGSTTNYGYTF.

The chain employs TRBV5-6 and TRBJ2-4, with 14 bases that match TRBD2. V gave up 4 bases and J gave up 0 bases; unmatched junction bases: 6. This CDR3 comprises 18 residues. Germline V CDR1 and CDR2: SGHDT, YYEEEE. The CDR3: CASSRGLAGEVAKNIQYF. The CDR3 DNA follows: TGTGCCAGCAGCAGGGGACTAGCGGGAGAGGTAGCCAAAAACATTCAGTACTTC.

This chain connects TRBV6-1 to TRBJ2-7; D is possibly TRBD1 or TRBD2 (5 bases each). The V gene lost 2 bases and the J gene lost 2 bases, with 13 bases spanning the gap. The CDR3 loop spans 15 amino acids. Per the germline V gene, CDR1 is MNHNS and CDR2 is SASEGT. The CDR3 protein is CASSESGRGTYEQYF. CDR3 bases: TGTGCCAGCAGTGAATCGGGACGGGGAACCTACGAGCAGTACTTC.

The chain links TRBV15 to TRBJ2-1; D may correspond to TRBD1 or TRBD2 (5 bases each). Germline CDR1 reads LNHNV; CDR2 reads YYDKDF (reference sequence). The length of the CDR3 is 17 residues. The V end was cut by 1 base, the J end by 6 bases, with 19 bases between. This CDR3 reads CATSRGGSGTAANEQFF. CDR3 coding DNA: TGTGCCACCAGCAGAGGGGGGTCCGGGACGGCTGCCAATGAGCAGTTCTTC.

This rearrangement joins TRBV11-2 to TRBJ2-3; D unclear. The CDR3 covers 15 residues. The V and J ends lost 6 bases and 0 bases respectively, with 13 bases between them. Germline CDR1 SGHAT, CDR2 FQNNGV. DNA for the CDR3: TGTGCCAGCAGTCCGACAACATCTAGCACAGATACGCAGTATTTT. Amino acids: CASSPTTSSTDTQYF.

The chain carries TRBV7-9 and TRBJ1-1; TRBD1 might be the D (5 bases). The CDR3 has 13 amino acids. Trimming removed 6 bases from V and 1 base from J, with 9 bases in between. Germline-derived CDR1 and CDR2 are SEHNR and FQNEAQ (reference sequence). CDR3 in amino acids: CASRNQGNTEAFF. In DNA, the CDR3 is TGTGCCAGCAGGAACCAGGGGAACACTGAAGCTTTCTTT.

This rearrangement joins TRBV12-5 to TRBJ1-2; D ambiguous. Between the trimmed V and J ends, which lost 7 bases and 5 bases, there was a span of 14 bases. Germline V gives CDR1 LGHNT, CDR2 FRNRAP. The CDR3 is 13 residues long. CDR3 nucleotides: TGTGCTAGTGCCGTGGACGGGCAGTATGGCTACACCTTC. Translating it yields CASAVDGQYGYTF.

This clone was seen a single time. V is TRBV6-5 and J is TRBJ1-3, with D unresolved. There are 14 residues in the CDR3. V dropped 5 bases and J dropped 0 bases, with 8 bases sitting between them. In germline, CDR1 is MNHEY, CDR2 SVGAGI. This chain's CDR3 is CASSVDLSGNTIYF. CDR3 sequence (DNA): TGTGCCAGCAGTGTCGACCTCTCTGGAAACACCATATATTTT.

The chain combines TRBV5-4 with TRBJ1-1; 8 nucleotides agree with TRBD1. Trimming at V came to 0 bases and at J to 8 bases, leaving 3 bases not matched to a gene. Germline V gene data show CDR1 as SGHNT and CDR2 as YYREEE (reference sequence). CDR3 length equals 13 residues. The CDR3 is CASSLGGTGEAFF. Written as DNA, the CDR3 is TGTGCCAGCAGCTTGGGTGGGACAGGAGAAGCTTTCTTT.

The rearrangement links TRBV28 to TRBJ2-6; D is perhaps TRBD1 or TRBD2 (5 bases each). This CDR3 region has 16 residues. Germline-derived CDR1 and CDR2 are MDHEN and SYDVKM. Trimming removed 6 bases at V and 4 bases at J, with 16 bases between. The CDR3 here is CASSPLGTVGANVLTF. The CDR3 region has the DNA TGTGCCAGCAGCCCTTTGGGGACCGTAGGGGCCAACGTCCTGACTTTC.

J is TRBJ1-1 and V is TRBV2; D is unresolved. Trimming pared 6 bases from V and 2 bases from J, leaving 7 bases between. This CDR3 is 12 amino acids long. Germline V lookup: CDR1 SNHLY, CDR2 FYNNEI. DNA for the CDR3: TGTGCCAGCAGCAGATATAACACTGAAGCTTTCTTT. This encodes CASSRYNTEAFF. The variable domain in full, with the rest retrieved from reference TRBV2 and TRBJ1-1, is EPEVTQTPSHQVTQMGQEVILRCVPISNHLYFYWYRQILGQKVEFLVSFYNNEISEKSEIFDDQFSVERPDGSNFTLKIRSTKLEDSAMYFCASSRYNTEAFFGQGTRLTVV.

The CDR3 nucleotides are TGTGCCTGGAAAGGACGGGTCAATTCACCCCTCCACTTT. As protein: CAWKGRVNSPLHF. The V call is TRBV30, the J call TRBJ1-6; D gene ambiguous. Germline loops: CDR1 GTSNPN, CDR2 SVGIG (reference sequence). There are 13 residues in the CDR3. Trimming removed 4 bases at V and 7 bases at J, with 11 bases between.

The V and J genes are TRBV7-8 and TRBJ1-2; 9 bases map to TRBD1. The CDR3 length is 14 residues. With 5 bases clipped from V and 6 bases from J, the junction kept 7 bases outside the gene matches. CDR1 is SGHVS, CDR2 FQNEAQ, per germline. The CDR3 spells CASSPGTGINGYTF. DNA of the CDR3: TGTGCCAGCAGCCCCGGGACAGGGATTAATGGCTACACCTTC.

V and J are TRBV27 and TRBJ2-7, with D tentatively TRBD1 (5 bases). CDR1 and CDR2 from the germline V gene are MNHEY and SMNVEV (reference sequence). This CDR3 has 14 amino acids. Trimming stripped 0 bases from V and 4 bases from J, with 10 bases between. CDR3 nucleotides: TGTGCCAGCAGTTTATCGGGAAGGGGTTACGAGCAGTACTTC. Its protein is CASSLSGRGYEQYF.

The rearrangement uses TRBV15 and TRBJ2-3; possible D gene TRBD1, 6 bases. This CDR3 has 14 residues. With 6 bases removed from V and 0 bases from J, the gap between germline ends came to 10 bases. Looked up from germline, CDR1 is LNHNV and CDR2 is YYDKDF (reference sequence). CDR3 nucleotide sequence: TGTGCCACCAGGGGACATTATAGCACAGATACGCAGTATTTT. Protein sequence: CATRGHYSTDTQYF. Using reference TRBV15 and TRBJ2-3 for the parts outside the CDR3, the full variable domain is DAMVIQNPRYQVTQFGKPVTLSCSQTLNHNVMYWYQQKSSQAPKLLFHYYDKDFNNEADTPDNFQSRRPNTSFCFLDIRSPGLGDTAMYLCATRGHYSTDTQYFGPGTRLTVL.

The chain recombines TRBV6-5 with TRBJ1-2, with D unresolved. CDR1 is MNHEY and CDR2 is SVGAGI in the germline V gene. The CDR3 covers 12 residues. V dropped 5 bases and J dropped 5 bases, with 9 bases sitting between them. The CDR3 bases are TGTGCCAGCAGTCCTCAGTTGTATGGCTACACCTTC. It translates to CASSPQLYGYTF.

This clone was recorded once. The V and J genes are TRBV18 and TRBJ2-2; 11 bases align to TRBD2. The CDR3 sequence is 15 residues long. Germline trimming cut 6 bases from V and 6 bases from J; bases unmatched to any gene: 6. Germline V gene lookup returns CDR1 KGHSH and CDR2 LQKENI. CDR3 sequence: CASSQLAGDPGELFF. The CDR3 DNA reads as TGTGCCAGCTCCCAACTAGCGGGAGATCCCGGGGAGCTGTTTTTT.

The chain is built from TRBV7-2 and TRBJ2-3, with 8 positions matching TRBD2. Germline V gene lookup returns CDR1 SGHTA and CDR2 FQGNSA. J gave up 1 base and V 1 base, and 7 bases lay outside the gene matches. The CDR3 length is 17 residues. CDR3 protein: CASSLEGVRGGTDTQYF. DNA for the CDR3: TGTGCCAGCAGCTTAGAGGGGGTGCGGGGGGGCACAGATACGCAGTATTTT.

This chain uses TRBV19 with TRBJ1-1; 7 bases are shared with TRBD1. CDR3 length: 13 amino acids. Germline CDR1 LNHDA, CDR2 SQIVND (reference sequence). After removal of 6 bases from V and 5 bases from J, the junction contained 6 bases not matched to a gene. CDR3 DNA: TGTGCCAGTAGCCAGACAGGGCAGACTGAAGCTTTCTTT. It yields the protein CASSQTGQTEAFF.

The chain links TRBV11-3 to TRBJ2-5, with unresolved D. Trimming took 5 bases from V and 5 from J, leaving 15 bases between them. This CDR3 region has 14 residues. Germline CDR1 reads SGHNT; CDR2 reads YENEEA. CDR3 residues: CASSLVVLRETQYF. For the CDR3, the DNA is TGTGCCAGCAGCCTGGTGGTACTAAGGGAGACCCAGTACTTC.

The chain couples TRBV28 to TRBJ1-1; the D gene is possibly TRBD1 (6 bases). V was shortened by 4 bases and J by 6 bases, with 12 bases between the two germline ends. Germline V gene data show CDR1 as MDHEN and CDR2 as SYDVKM. This CDR3 is built from 13 residues. CDR3 amino acids: CASSSGGRAEAFF. CDR3 nucleotide sequence: TGTGCCAGCAGTTCGGGGGGCCGCGCTGAAGCTTTCTTT.

This chain joins TRBV7-2 and TRBJ1-1; no reliable D call. The CDR3 totals 13 residues. Trimming took 1 base from V and 1 from J, leaving 4 bases between them. Germline-derived CDR1 and CDR2 are SGHTA and FQGNSA. CDR3 in DNA: TGTGCCAGCAGCTTAGAAAGGAACACTGAAGCTTTCTTT. Translating it yields CASSLERNTEAFF.

The J gene is TRBJ2-1, the V gene TRBV5-1; D is unclear. Trimming removed 4 bases from V and 3 bases from J, with 14 bases in between. The CDR3 consists of 15 residues. From germline, CDR1 is SGHRS and CDR2 YFSETQ. The CDR3 is CASSTDGALYNEQFF. DNA of the CDR3: TGCGCCAGCAGCACGGACGGAGCACTCTACAATGAGCAGTTCTTC.

V usage is TRBV19 and J usage is TRBJ1-1; D call uncertain. There are 14 residues in the CDR3. V was trimmed by 5 bases and J by 2 bases, leaving 12 bases between them. The germline CDR1 and CDR2 sequences are LNHDA and SQIVND (reference sequence). The CDR3 is CASSHPPLNTEAFF. For the CDR3, the DNA is TGTGCCAGTAGTCATCCCCCTTTAAACACTGAAGCTTTCTTT. Drawing the rest from reference TRBV19 and TRBJ1-1, the complete variable domain is DGGITQSPKYLFRKEGQNVTLSCEQNLNHDAMYWYRQDPGQGLRLIYYSQIVNDFQKGDIAEGYSVSREKKESFPLTVTSAQKNPTAFYLCASSHPPLNTEAFFGQGTRLTVV.

The chain employs TRBV7-8 and TRBJ2-5, with TRBD2 identical over 11 bases. This CDR3 region has 15 residues. CDR1 is SGHVS, CDR2 FQNEAQ, per germline. The J segment lost 4 bases and the V segment lost 4 bases, leaving 5 bases of the junction unmatched. The CDR3 loop reads CASSSSSGGTETQYF. In nucleotides, the CDR3 is TGTGCCAGCAGCTCCTCTAGCGGGGGGACAGAGACCCAGTACTTC. Looking up the rest from reference TRBV7-8 and TRBJ2-5 gives the full variable domain: GAGVSQSPRYKVAKRGQDVALRCDPISGHVSLFWYQQALGQGPEFLTYFQNEAQLDKSGLPSDRFFAERPEGSVSTLKIQRTQQEDSAVYLCASSSSSGGTETQYFGPGTRLLVL.

This sequence joins TRBV30 and TRBJ1-2, with no clear D. The CDR3 contains 14 residues. V was shortened by 4 bases and J by 2 bases, with 14 bases between the two germline ends. The germline V gene encodes CDR1 GTSNPN and CDR2 SVGIG (reference sequence). The CDR3 sequence is CAWTLLGANYGYTF. The CDR3 DNA follows: TGTGCCTGGACTCTGCTTGGAGCAAACTATGGCTACACCTTC. Variable domain in full (rest from reference TRBV30 and TRBJ1-2): SQTIHQWPATLVQPVGSPLSLECTVEGTSNPNLYWYRQAAGRGLQLLFYSVGIGQISSEVPQNLSASRPQDRQFILSSKKLLLSDSGFYLCAWTLLGANYGYTFGSGTRLTVV.